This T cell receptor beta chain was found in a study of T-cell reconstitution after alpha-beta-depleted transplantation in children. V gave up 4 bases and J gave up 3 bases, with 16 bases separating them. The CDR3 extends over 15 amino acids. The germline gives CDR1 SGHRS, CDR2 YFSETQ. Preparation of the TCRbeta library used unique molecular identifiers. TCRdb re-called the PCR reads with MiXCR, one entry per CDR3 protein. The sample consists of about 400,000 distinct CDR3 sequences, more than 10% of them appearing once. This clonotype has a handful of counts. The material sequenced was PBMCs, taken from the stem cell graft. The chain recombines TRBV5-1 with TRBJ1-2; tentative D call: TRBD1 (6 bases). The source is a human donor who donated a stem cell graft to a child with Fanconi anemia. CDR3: CASSGGTSHYYGYTF. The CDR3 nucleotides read TGCGCCAGCAGCGGAGGGACATCACACTACTATGGCTACACCTTC. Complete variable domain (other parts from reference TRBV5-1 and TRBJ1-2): KAGVTQTPRYLIKTRGQQVTLSCSPISGHRSVSWYQQTPGQGLQFLFEYFSETQRNKGNFPGRFSGRQFSNSRSEMNVSTLELGDSALYLCASSGGTSHYYGYTFGSGTRLTVV.